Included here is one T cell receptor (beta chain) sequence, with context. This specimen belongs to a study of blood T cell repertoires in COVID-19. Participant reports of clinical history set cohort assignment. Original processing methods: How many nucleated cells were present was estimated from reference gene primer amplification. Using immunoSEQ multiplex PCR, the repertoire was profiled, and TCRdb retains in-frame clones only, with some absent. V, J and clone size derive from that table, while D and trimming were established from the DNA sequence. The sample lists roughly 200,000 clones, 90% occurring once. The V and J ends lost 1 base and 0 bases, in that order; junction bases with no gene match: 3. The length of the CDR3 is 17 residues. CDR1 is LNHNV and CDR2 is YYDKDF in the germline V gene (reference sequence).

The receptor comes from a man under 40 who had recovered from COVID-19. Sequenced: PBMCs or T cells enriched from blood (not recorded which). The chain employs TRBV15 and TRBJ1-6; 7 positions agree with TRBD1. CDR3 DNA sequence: TGTGCCACCAGCAGAGGACAGGGTAGCTCCTATAATTCACCCCTCCACTTT. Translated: CATSRGQGSSYNSPLHF.